These 12 T cell receptor beta chains share one sample of origin, sequenced in a study of PD-L1 blockade in urothelial cancer. This sample's time point: peripheral blood 6 weeks after treatment start. Here immunoSEQ multiplex PCR was the method, and the copy in TCRdb shows in-frame clones only, minus some. Of around 38,000 clones listed, roughly 90% are singletons. The sample consisted of PBMCs, taken around atezolizumab (anti-PD-L1) treatment. Source of these receptors: a man between 60 and 70 years old with urothelial cancer.

This chain links TRBV10-2 with TRBJ1-4; 8 bases fit TRBD1. Unmatched junction bases numbered 5, after V lost 6 bases and J lost 5 bases. The germline V gene has CDR1 WSHSY and CDR2 SAAADI. This CDR3 is 14 amino acids long. The CDR3 is CASSGTGFNEKLFF. Written as DNA, the CDR3 is TGCGCCAGCAGCGGGACAGGTTTCAATGAAAAACTGTTTTTT.

V and J are TRBV10-1 and TRBJ2-1; 10 bases line up with TRBD2. In germline, CDR1 is WNHNN, CDR2 SYGVQD (reference sequence). V shed 6 bases, J shed 5 bases, and the junction held 7 bases outside the gene matches. This CDR3 is built from 15 residues. CDR3 in DNA: TGCGCCAGCAGATCGGGACTAGCGCCTAACAATGAGCAGTTCTTC. This sequence encodes CASRSGLAPNNEQFF.

CDR3 nucleotides: TGTGCCAGCAGCTTAACAGGGGGCTATGGCTACACCTTC. It specifies CASSLTGGYGYTF. The chain is built from TRBV7-3 and TRBJ1-2; weak D call: TRBD1 (6 bases). Between the trimmed V and J ends, which lost 0 bases and 4 bases, there was a span of 6 bases. The CDR3 contains 13 residues. The germline gives CDR1 SGHTA, CDR2 FQGTGA.

The gene calls are TRBV6-6 and TRBJ1-5; 8 bases align to TRBD1. The CDR3 sequence is 16 residues long. The V and J ends lost 6 bases and 2 bases, in that order; junction bases with no gene match: 9. In germline, CDR1 is MNHNY, CDR2 SVGAGI (reference sequence). DNA for the CDR3: TGTGCCAGCAGCGGACAGGGAGTGGTCGGCAATCAGCCCCAGCATTTT. It translates to CASSGQGVVGNQPQHF.

The chain combines TRBV11-1 with TRBJ2-6; no definite D call. The CDR3 sequence is 15 residues long. Trimming pared 2 bases from V and 1 base from J, leaving 6 bases between. Germline V CDR1 and CDR2: SGHAT, FQDESV (reference sequence). CDR3 nucleotides: TGTGCCAGCAGCTTACTGAGGTCTGGGGCCAACGTCCTGACTTTC. Translated, it gives CASSLLRSGANVLTF.

This chain joins TRBV5-1 and TRBJ2-1; 8 positions agree with TRBD2. From germline, CDR1 is SGHRS and CDR2 YFSETQ. The CDR3 sequence is 15 residues long. Trimming at V came to 0 bases and at J to 6 bases, leaving 5 bases not matched to a gene. DNA of the CDR3: TGCGCCAGCAGCTTGGAAGCGGGAGACTTCAATGAGCAGTTCTTC. This sequence encodes CASSLEAGDFNEQFF.

This clone has only one observation. The chain uses TRBV27 and TRBJ1-5, with 9 bases identical to TRBD1. The CDR3 is 16 residues long. Germline V lookup: CDR1 MNHEY, CDR2 SMNVEV (reference sequence). J lost 7 bases, V lost 5 bases, and 12 bases had no gene match. The CDR3 loop reads CASSPRGTGTGQPQHF. The CDR3 DNA sequence: TGTGCCAGCAGTCCCAGGGGGACAGGGACCGGGCAGCCCCAGCATTTT.

The rearrangement uses TRBV19 and TRBJ1-1, with 7 bases matching TRBD1. The V gene end was trimmed by 7 bases and the J gene end by 11 bases; junction bases not matched to a gene: 10. CDR1 and CDR2 from the germline V gene are LNHDA and SQIVND (reference sequence). The CDR3 has 12 residues. The CDR3 region is CASNRAQGIAFF. CDR3 DNA sequence: TGTGCCAGTAATAGGGCACAGGGGATTGCTTTCTTT.

The J gene is TRBJ1-6, the V gene TRBV7-6; 8 bases fit TRBD1. The V and J ends lost 1 base and 7 bases, in that order; junction bases with no gene match: 6. This CDR3 is built from 16 residues. Germline V gene sequence: CDR1 SGHVS, CDR2 FNYEAQ. The CDR3 nucleotides read TGTGCCAGCAGCTTAGGTTCCACAGGGGGGAATTCACCCCTCCACTTT. This sequence encodes CASSLGSTGGNSPLHF.

The rearrangement links TRBV18 to TRBJ2-7, with TRBD2 as a possible D gene (6 bases). Trimming took 2 bases from V and 2 from J, leaving 16 bases between them. Germline assignment: CDR1 KGHSH and CDR2 LQKENI. CDR3 size: 16 residues. DNA for the CDR3: TGTGCCAGCTCACCAGGAGCAGCGGGTCTGACCTACGAGCAGTACTTC. It specifies CASSPGAAGLTYEQYF.

The J gene is TRBJ2-1, the V gene TRBV7-8, with a possible D match to TRBD2 (5 bases). The CDR3 contains 13 residues. CDR1 is SGHVS and CDR2 is FQNEAQ in the germline V gene. Trimming removed 5 bases from V and 7 bases from J, with 12 bases in between. The CDR3 sequence: CASSPRATNEQFF. The CDR3 nucleotides read TGTGCCAGCAGCCCGAGGGCTACTAATGAGCAGTTCTTC.

The rearrangement links TRBV19 to TRBJ2-1; D remains unclear. This CDR3 region has 15 residues. CDR1 LNHDA and CDR2 SQIVND come from the germline V gene (reference sequence). V lost 7 bases, J lost 0 bases, and 13 bases lay in between. CDR3 in DNA: TGTGCCAGTACCCCCGACGGGTCCTCCTACAATGAGCAGTTCTTC. This translates into CASTPDGSSYNEQFF.